The clone carrying this TCR beta chain has ten or more counts. Its matching antigen is unknown. TCRdb called the 5' RACE reads again in MiXCR, with one record for every CDR3 protein. The sample lists 200,000 to 300,000 distinct CDR3 sequences, roughly 4% occurring once. This specimen belongs to a study of T cells after yellow fever vaccination. General study points: Only a minor proportion of clonotypes was detected across both CD4 and CD8 compartments. Booster samples showed a return of most primary-vaccination clones (approximately 95% CD4, 70% to 90% CD8).

The source was PBMCs, collected 15 days after the yellow fever booster vaccination. The sequence derives from a man aged 18 to 35 who received the YFV17D yellow fever vaccine.

CDR3: CASRDDAYSYNEQFF. For the CDR3, the DNA is TGTGCCAGCAGAGACGACGCCTACTCCTACAATGAGCAGTTCTTC. The V call is TRBV12-3 or TRBV12-4, the J call TRBJ2-1; D call uncertain. V lost 6 bases, J lost 0 bases, and 12 bases lay in between. The CDR3 has 15 residues.